This is a list of T cell receptor beta chains from one sample in a study of T cells in Graves' hyperthyroidism and ophthalmopathy. TCRdb passed the multiplex PCR reads through MiXCR, listing each CDR3 protein once. The table includes approximately 600,000 distinct CDR3 sequences, 20% detected once. Sequencing was carried out using blood. These receptors were collected from a young man with Graves' ophthalmopathy. CDR3s include the opening cysteine and the closing phenylalanine or tryptophan. D genes are given only for firm matches. Size is omitted from some rows. Given values are once, few, many or a class for expanded clones.

CDR3,DNA,D,V,size,J
CASSFTWNTGELFF,TGTGCCAGCAGTTTTACCTGGAACACCGGGGAGCTGTTTTTT,NA,TRBV7-9,NA,TRBJ2-2
CATSDSRQGAVEQYF,TGTGCCACCAGTGATTCTCGCCAGGGGGCTGTCGAGCAGTACTTC,TRBD1,TRBV24-1,NA,TRBJ2-7
CASSPPSGTSGSAEQFF,TGCGCCAGCAGCCCCCCGTCCGGGACTAGCGGGAGTGCTGAGCAGTTCTTC,TRBD2,TRBV5-1,many,TRBJ2-1
CASSFDKNTDTQYF,TGTGCCAGCAGCTTCGACAAGAACACAGATACGCAGTATTTT,NA,TRBV6-4,NA,TRBJ2-3
CASSFDRTGGARAKNIQYF,TGTGCCAGCAGTTTTGACAGGACAGGGGGCGCACGGGCCAAAAACATTCAGTACTTC,TRBD1,TRBV28,few,TRBJ2-4
CASSLGLGTSGSSYEQYF,TGTGCCAGCAGCTTAGGGCTGGGGACTAGCGGGAGTTCCTACGAGCAGTACTTC,TRBD2,TRBV7-2,NA,TRBJ2-7
CASSRTGSNNQPQHF,TGTGCCAGCAGCCGGACAGGGTCGAACAATCAGCCCCAGCATTTT,TRBD1,TRBV7-2,many,TRBJ1-5
CSARPTDWYQETQYF,TGCAGTGCTAGGCCAACCGATTGGTACCAAGAGACCCAGTACTTC,NA,TRBV20-1,many,TRBJ2-5
CAWSVMVTSGSTDTQYF,TGTGCCTGGAGTGTAATGGTGACTAGCGGTAGCACAGATACGCAGTATTTT,TRBD2,TRBV30,NA,TRBJ2-3
CASSYSKPGQSSVQYF,TGTGCCAGCAGTTATTCGAAACCGGGACAGTCCTCGGTGCAGTACTTC,TRBD1,TRBV6-2/TRBV6-3,NA,TRBJ2-7
CASSYSGTGDSPLHF,TGTGCCAGCAGTTATTCCGGGACAGGGGATTCACCCCTCCACTTT,TRBD1,TRBV6-1,NA,TRBJ1-6
CASTAGTGNTEAFF,TGCGCCAGCACCGCCGGGACCGGGAACACTGAAGCTTTCTTT,NA,TRBV5-1,NA,TRBJ1-1
CASSMGSERYSNQPQHF,TGTGCCAGTAGTATGGGTTCGGAGCGGTATAGCAATCAGCCCCAGCATTTT,NA,TRBV19,few,TRBJ1-5
CASSHSPGQNSPLHF,TGCGCCAGCAGCCATTCACCGGGACAGAATTCACCCCTCCACTTT,TRBD1,TRBV4-3,few,TRBJ1-6
CASSGQGYNEQFF,TGTGCCAGTTCGGGACAGGGTTACAATGAGCAGTTCTTC,TRBD1,TRBV19,NA,TRBJ2-1
CSVWGGGDTNTGELFF,TGCAGCGTCTGGGGGGGGGGCGATACGAACACCGGGGAGCTGTTTTTT,NA,TRBV29-1,few,TRBJ2-2
CASSQDGTVGNEKLFF,TGCGCCAGCAGCCAAGATGGTACAGTTGGTAATGAAAAACTGTTTTTT,NA,TRBV4-1,few,TRBJ1-4
CASHGRYEQYF,TGTGCCAGCCATGGGAGGTACGAGCAGTACTTC,NA,TRBV28,NA,TRBJ2-7
CAWNRDRAGNEQFF,TGTGCCTGGAACCGGGACAGGGCAGGCAATGAGCAGTTCTTC,TRBD1,TRBV30,many,TRBJ2-1
CASSSLPYTGELFF,TGTGCCAGCAGTTCCCTACCGTACACCGGGGAGCTGTTTTTT,NA,TRBV6-2/TRBV6-3,NA,TRBJ2-2
CASSTLLGYTF,TGTGCCAGCTCTACCCTCTTAGGCTACACCTTC,NA,TRBV12-3/TRBV12-4,few,TRBJ1-2
CASSLTPLAKNIQYF,TGCGCCAGCAGCTTGACCCCGTTAGCCAAAAACATTCAGTACTTC,NA,TRBV5-1,NA,TRBJ2-4
CASSLADRAQSLNQPQHF,TGTGCCAGCAGCTTAGCGGACAGGGCCCAAAGCCTCAATCAGCCCCAGCATTTT,TRBD1,TRBV7-8,many,TRBJ1-5
CASSSPGGSRTGELFF,TGTGCCAGCAGTTCTCCAGGGGGCTCCCGCACCGGGGAGCTGTTTTTT,TRBD1,TRBV27,NA,TRBJ2-2
CSARDRDRGRRETQYF,TGCAGTGCTAGAGATAGGGACAGGGGGCGCCGGGAGACCCAGTACTTC,TRBD1,TRBV20-1,NA,TRBJ2-5
CSVRTNNEQFF,TGCAGCGTTAGAACCAACAATGAGCAGTTCTTC,NA,TRBV29-1,NA,TRBJ2-1
CASSRQGNEKLFF,TGTGCCAGCAGCAGACAGGGGAATGAAAAACTGTTTTTT,TRBD1,TRBV11-2,NA,TRBJ1-4
CASRSIRGYTF,TGTGCCAGCAGGTCGATTCGGGGCTACACCTTC,NA,TRBV6-2/TRBV6-3,once,TRBJ1-2
CASSQEGTGVGEQYF,TGCGCCAGCAGCCAAGAAGGCACAGGGGTCGGGGAGCAGTACTTC,TRBD1,TRBV4-1,NA,TRBJ2-7
CASSQGYSPLHF,TGTGCCAGCAGCCAAGGGTATTCACCCCTCCACTTT,NA,TRBV3-1,many,TRBJ1-6
CASGGGRSYEQYF,TGTGCCAGCGGGGGGGGCCGCTCCTACGAGCAGTACTTC,NA,TRBV3-1,NA,TRBJ2-7
CASSRDLDYGYTF,TGCGCCAGCAGCCGGGATCTAGACTATGGCTACACCTTC,NA,TRBV5-1,NA,TRBJ1-2
CGARDRRLGDRETQYF,TGCGGTGCTAGAGATCGACGGCTGGGGGATCGAGAGACCCAGTACTTC,NA,TRBV20-1,NA,TRBJ2-5
CASTLAGYGYTF,TGTGCCAGCACCCTAGCCGGCTATGGCTACACCTTC,NA,TRBV28,many,TRBJ1-2
CASSQDKGLYNSPLHF,TGTGCCAGCAGCCAAGATAAGGGGCTATATAATTCACCCCTCCACTTT,NA,TRBV3-1,NA,TRBJ1-6
CASSQGIVTNEQFF,TGTGCCAGCAGCCAAGGTATTGTAACCAATGAGCAGTTCTTC,NA,TRBV14,NA,TRBJ2-1
CASSEALSEIYEQYF,TGTGCCAGCAGTGAAGCGCTTAGCGAAATTTACGAGCAGTACTTC,NA,TRBV6-1,few,TRBJ2-7
CASSAGQSYEQYF,TGTGCCAGCAGCGCGGGACAGTCCTACGAGCAGTACTTC,NA,TRBV2,many,TRBJ2-7
CASSTSDDSGYEQYF,TGTGCCAGTAGTACCTCCGATGATAGCGGATACGAGCAGTACTTC,NA,TRBV19,NA,TRBJ2-7
CASSDPSGRAYEQYF,TGTGCCAGCAGTGATCCAAGCGGGAGGGCCTACGAGCAGTACTTC,TRBD2,TRBV25-1,NA,TRBJ2-7
CASSRSGSYTGELFF,TGTGCCAGCAGCCGTAGCGGGAGTTATACCGGGGAGCTGTTTTTT,TRBD2,TRBV5-6,NA,TRBJ2-2
CASSYARRGSSYEQYF,TGTGCCAGCAGCTACGCTAGGCGCGGGAGCTCCTACGAGCAGTACTTC,TRBD2,TRBV6-1,NA,TRBJ2-7
CASSLFPHEQYF,TGCGCCAGCAGCTTGTTCCCCCACGAGCAGTACTTC,NA,TRBV5-1,many,TRBJ2-7
CSARARTEQYF,TGCAGTGCTAGGGCCAGGACGGAGCAGTACTTC,NA,TRBV20-1,NA,TRBJ2-7